Following are 12 T cell receptor beta chains from one sample sequenced in a study of CD8 T cells in ankylosing spondylitis. Study-level findings and limits: Among TCR beta sequences, a motif of under ten highly homologous variants appeared characteristic of ankylosing spondylitis blood.

The antigens these receptors bind are not known. TCRdb analysed the 5' RACE reads with MiXCR anew, one entry per CDR3 protein. Here the sample spans fewer than 450,000 distinct CDR3 sequences, roughly a sixth being singletons. Sequencing was done on a sample of blood, either unsorted or a sorted T cell fraction (not recorded which). Receptors were obtained from a male donor with ankylosing spondylitis.

The chain is built from TRBV18 and TRBJ2-3; D remains unclear. The ends were cut back, 8 bases at V and 1 base at J, with 4 bases in the middle. CDR3 size: 11 residues. Germline CDR1 reads KGHSH; CDR2 reads LQKENI. CDR3 amino acids: CASHRTDTQYF. The CDR3 DNA sequence: TGTGCCAGCCATCGCACAGATACGCAGTATTTT.

J is TRBJ2-1 and V is TRBV24-1, with 9 bases identical to TRBD2. Per germline, CDR1 KGHDR and CDR2 SFDVKD. The CDR3 is made up of 16 amino acids. The ends lost 3 bases at V and 4 bases at J; junction bases unmatched: 6. The CDR3 sequence: CATSDPSGGKYNEQFF. The CDR3 region has the DNA TGTGCCACCAGTGATCCAAGCGGGGGGAAATACAATGAGCAGTTCTTC.

This clonotype was seen a handful of times. The V call is TRBV29-1, the J call TRBJ2-5; weak D call: TRBD1 (6 bases). The CDR3 runs 13 residues. The V end was cut by 7 bases, the J end by 5 bases, with 17 bases between. CDR1 is SQVTM and CDR2 is ANQGSEA in the germline V gene. The CDR3 loop is CSAKPGVEETQYF. The CDR3 DNA reads as TGCAGCGCCAAGCCAGGGGTTGAGGAGACCCAGTACTTC.

The chain recombines TRBV29-1 with TRBJ1-1, with D tentatively TRBD1 (5 bases). This CDR3 region has 15 residues. Germline loops: CDR1 SQVTM, CDR2 ANQGSEA. Deletions cut 1 base from V and 0 bases from J, with 12 bases between. DNA for the CDR3: TGCAGCGTTGAAGTCCGGGGCCAACTGAACACTGAAGCTTTCTTT. Translating it yields CSVEVRGQLNTEAFF.

The chain links TRBV5-1 to TRBJ2-7; maybe TRBD2 (6 bases). In germline, CDR1 is SGHRS, CDR2 YFSETQ. Trimming removed 4 bases from V and 4 bases from J, with 21 bases in between. There are 16 residues in the CDR3. CDR3 DNA: TGCGCCAGCAGCCCCATGGGGGTAGCGAGCGGGTACGAGCAGTACTTC. Encoded protein: CASSPMGVASGYEQYF.

This clonotype turned up a few times. This chain joins TRBV10-3 and TRBJ2-1; 10 bases line up with TRBD2. The CDR3 is made up of 18 amino acids. The germline gives CDR1 ENHRY, CDR2 SYGVKD. The trim removed 5 bases at V and 3 bases at J, leaving 13 bases unmatched. CDR3 sequence (DNA): TGTGCCATCAGTTTGGGTAGCGGGAGGATTAAAGTCTACAATGAGCAGTTCTTC. This encodes CAISLGSGRIKVYNEQFF.

This clonotype was found a few times. In DNA, the CDR3 is TGCGCCAGCAGTGAGTCGTATCGGACAGATACGCAGTATTTT. Translating it yields CASSESYRTDTQYF. The V call is TRBV5-1, the J call TRBJ2-3; D not certain. The V gene lost 5 bases and the J gene lost 3 bases, with 13 bases spanning the gap. Germline CDR1 reads SGHRS; CDR2 reads YFSETQ. This CDR3 comprises 14 residues.

This chain links TRBV24-1 with TRBJ2-3, with 7 bases fitting TRBD2. V trimming: 2 bases; J trimming: 4 bases; junction bases outside the gene matches: 8. Per the germline V gene, CDR1 is KGHDR and CDR2 is SFDVKD. This CDR3 is built from 16 residues. The CDR3 sequence is CATSDYLAGVADTQYF. CDR3 nucleotide sequence: TGTGCCACCAGTGATTACTTGGCGGGAGTGGCAGATACGCAGTATTTT.

This clonotype has just a few counts. The chain links TRBV6-5 to TRBJ2-7; D perhaps matches TRBD2 (5 bases). Germline V gives CDR1 MNHEY, CDR2 SVGAGI. This CDR3 spans 16 amino acids. Trimming cost V 0 bases and J 2 bases, with 14 bases left between them. CDR3 DNA: TGTGCCAGCAGTTACTCCAGACCGGGGTCCCCCTACGAGCAGTACTTC. Translation: CASSYSRPGSPYEQYF.

The chain combines TRBV12-3 or TRBV12-4 with TRBJ1-5; D perhaps matches TRBD1 (6 bases). Trimming stripped 7 bases from V and 2 bases from J, with 12 bases between. CDR3 length: 14 residues. CDR3 protein: CASTGRGGNQPQHF. CDR3 DNA sequence: TGTGCCAGCACCGGCAGGGGAGGCAATCAGCCCCAGCATTTT.

This clonotype was seen a few times. The chain carries TRBV3-1 and TRBJ1-5, with D possibly being TRBD1 (5 bases). The CDR3 is made up of 15 amino acids. Germline V gene lookup returns CDR1 LGHDT and CDR2 YNNKEL (reference sequence). Trimming removed 0 bases from V and 7 bases from J, with 13 bases in between. CDR3 amino acids: CASSQDRTGLQPQHF. CDR3 nucleotides: TGTGCCAGCAGCCAAGATCGTACAGGCCTCCAGCCCCAGCATTTT.

This clonotype appeared a few times. The gene calls are TRBV19 and TRBJ1-1, with 11 bases that match TRBD1. CDR1 and CDR2 (germline): LNHDA, SQIVND (reference sequence). V was clipped by 7 bases and J by 5 bases; unmatched bases: 6. This CDR3 is 14 amino acids long. The CDR3 region has the DNA TGTGCCAGTAAACAGGACAGGGGGCTAACTGAAGCTTTCTTT. Protein: CASKQDRGLTEAFF.